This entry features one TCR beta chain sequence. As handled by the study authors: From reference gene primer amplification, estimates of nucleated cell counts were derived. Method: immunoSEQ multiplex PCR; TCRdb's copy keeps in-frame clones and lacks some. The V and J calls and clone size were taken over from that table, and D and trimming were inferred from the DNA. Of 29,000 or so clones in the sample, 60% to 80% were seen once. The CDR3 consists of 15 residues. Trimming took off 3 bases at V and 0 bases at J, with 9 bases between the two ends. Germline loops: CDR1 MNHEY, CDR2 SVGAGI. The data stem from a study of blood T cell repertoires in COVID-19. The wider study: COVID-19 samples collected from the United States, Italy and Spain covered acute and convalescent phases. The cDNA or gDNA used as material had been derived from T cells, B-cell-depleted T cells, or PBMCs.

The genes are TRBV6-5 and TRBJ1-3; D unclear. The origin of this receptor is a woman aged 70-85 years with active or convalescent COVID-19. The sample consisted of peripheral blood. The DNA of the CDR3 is TGTGCCAGCAGTTATGGTAGGAGCTCTGGAAACACCATATATTTT. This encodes CASSYGRSSGNTIYF.